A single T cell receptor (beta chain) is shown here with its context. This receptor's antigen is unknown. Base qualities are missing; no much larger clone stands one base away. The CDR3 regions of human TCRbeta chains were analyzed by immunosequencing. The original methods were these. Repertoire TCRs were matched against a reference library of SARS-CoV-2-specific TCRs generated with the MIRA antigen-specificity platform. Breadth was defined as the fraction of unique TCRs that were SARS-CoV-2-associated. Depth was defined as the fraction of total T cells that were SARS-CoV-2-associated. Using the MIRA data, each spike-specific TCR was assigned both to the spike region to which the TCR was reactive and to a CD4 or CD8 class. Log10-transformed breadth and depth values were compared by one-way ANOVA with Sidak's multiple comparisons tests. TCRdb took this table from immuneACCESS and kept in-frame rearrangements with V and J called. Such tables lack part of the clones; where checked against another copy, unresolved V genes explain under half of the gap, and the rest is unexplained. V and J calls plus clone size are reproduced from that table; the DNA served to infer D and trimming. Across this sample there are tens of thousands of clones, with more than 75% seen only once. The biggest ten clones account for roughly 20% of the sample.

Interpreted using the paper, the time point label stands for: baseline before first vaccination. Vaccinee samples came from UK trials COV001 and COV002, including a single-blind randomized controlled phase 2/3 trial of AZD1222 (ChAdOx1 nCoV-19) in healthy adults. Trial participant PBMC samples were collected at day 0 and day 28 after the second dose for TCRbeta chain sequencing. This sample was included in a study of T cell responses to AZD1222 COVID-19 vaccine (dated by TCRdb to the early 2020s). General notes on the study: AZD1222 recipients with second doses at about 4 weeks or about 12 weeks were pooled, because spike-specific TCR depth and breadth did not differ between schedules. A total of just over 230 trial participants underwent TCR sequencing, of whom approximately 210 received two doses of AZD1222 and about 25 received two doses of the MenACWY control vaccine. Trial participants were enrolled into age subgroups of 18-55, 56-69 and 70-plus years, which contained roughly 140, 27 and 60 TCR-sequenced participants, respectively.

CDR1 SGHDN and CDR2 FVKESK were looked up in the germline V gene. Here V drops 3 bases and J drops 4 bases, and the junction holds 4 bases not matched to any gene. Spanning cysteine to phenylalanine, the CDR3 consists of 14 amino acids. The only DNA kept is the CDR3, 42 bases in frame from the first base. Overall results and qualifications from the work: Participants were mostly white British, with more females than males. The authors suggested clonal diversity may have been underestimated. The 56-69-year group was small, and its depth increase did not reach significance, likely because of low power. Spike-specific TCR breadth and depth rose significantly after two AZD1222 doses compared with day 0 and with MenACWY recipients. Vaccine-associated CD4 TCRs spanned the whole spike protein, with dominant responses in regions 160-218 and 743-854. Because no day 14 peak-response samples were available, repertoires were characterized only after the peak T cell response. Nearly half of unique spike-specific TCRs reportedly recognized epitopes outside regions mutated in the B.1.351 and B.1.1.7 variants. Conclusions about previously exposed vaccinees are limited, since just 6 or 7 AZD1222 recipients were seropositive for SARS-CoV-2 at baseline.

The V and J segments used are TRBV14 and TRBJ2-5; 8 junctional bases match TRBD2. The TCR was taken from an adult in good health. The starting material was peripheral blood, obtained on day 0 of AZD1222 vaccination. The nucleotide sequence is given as TGTGCCAGCAGCCAGCGGGGGGTCGGAGAGACCCAGTACTTC. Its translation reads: CASSQRGVGETQYF.